A selection of T cell receptor beta chains follows, all from one sample in a study of OX40 agonist ivuxolimab in advanced cancers. Generated by immunoSEQ multiplex PCR, the TCRdb table keeps only in-frame clones and is missing some. Of over 65,000 clones in the sample, about 93% are singletons; the top ten hold 0.32%. Source: CD4+ or CD8+ T cells sorted from blood, taken in a trial of the OX40 agonist ivuxolimab. The receptors originated from an adult with an advanced solid tumor such as melanoma, head and neck, liver or kidney cancer. Each CDR3 is given with its conserved first and last residue. D genes are given only for firm matches. Clone size is shown for a subset of rows, as once, few, many or a class of expanded clone.

j_gene: TRBJ2-1; v_gene: TRBV10-3; d_gene: TRBD1; abundance: .; CDR3nt: TGTGCCATCAGTGGACAGGGAAGCTCCTACAATGAGCAGTTCTTC; CDR3aa: CAISGQGSSYNEQFF
j_gene: TRBJ1-1; v_gene: TRBV7-3; d_gene: .; abundance: .; CDR3nt: TGTGCCAGCAGCTTTATGGGGGATTTCCAAGCTTTCTTT; CDR3aa: CASSFMGDFQAFF
j_gene: TRBJ2-1; v_gene: TRBV28; d_gene: TRBD1; abundance: .; CDR3nt: TGTGCCAGCAGATCGACAGGGACATCCTACAATGAGCAGTTCTTC; CDR3aa: CASRSTGTSYNEQFF
j_gene: TRBJ2-2; v_gene: TRBV5-4; d_gene: TRBD2; abundance: .; CDR3nt: TGTGCCAGCAGCTTGGCCGGGACTAGCGGGGGGGCCAGGGAGCTGTTTTTT; CDR3aa: CASSLAGTSGGARELFF
j_gene: TRBJ2-7; v_gene: TRBV28; d_gene: .; abundance: .; CDR3nt: TGTGCCAGCAGCCGAGCGGTGCAGTACTTC; CDR3aa: CASSRAVQYF
j_gene: TRBJ2-1; v_gene: TRBV9; d_gene: .; abundance: .; CDR3nt: TGTGCCAGCAGCGTGGAAGGTGGTGAGCAGTTCTTC; CDR3aa: CASSVEGGEQFF
j_gene: TRBJ1-4; v_gene: TRBV15; d_gene: TRBD1; abundance: once; CDR3nt: TGTGCCACAAAGGGACAGGGGAGGCAAAAACTGTTTTTT; CDR3aa: CATKGQGRQKLFF
j_gene: TRBJ2-7; v_gene: TRBV28; d_gene: .; abundance: .; CDR3nt: TGTGCCAGCTCCCCGGACTCCTACGAGCAGTACTTC; CDR3aa: CASSPDSYEQYF
j_gene: TRBJ1-1; v_gene: TRBV6-6; d_gene: .; abundance: .; CDR3nt: TGTGCCAGCAGTTACGTCCAGAAAGCGAACACTGAAGCTTTCTTT; CDR3aa: CASSYVQKANTEAFF
j_gene: TRBJ2-5; v_gene: TRBV30; d_gene: .; abundance: .; CDR3nt: TGTGCCTGGAGTGTAACGGCTCAAGAGACCCAGTACTTC; CDR3aa: CAWSVTAQETQYF
j_gene: TRBJ2-7; v_gene: TRBV27; d_gene: .; abundance: .; CDR3nt: TGTGCCAGCAGAACAGGGACCTCCTACGAGCAGTACTTC; CDR3aa: CASRTGTSYEQYF
j_gene: TRBJ1-5; v_gene: TRBV23-1; d_gene: .; abundance: .; CDR3nt: TGCGCCAGCAGTCAATCGGATAAGGGGCAGCCCCAGCATTTT; CDR3aa: CASSQSDKGQPQHF
j_gene: TRBJ2-7; v_gene: TRBV29-1; d_gene: .; abundance: .; CDR3nt: TGCAGCGCAGCCCCACAGATAGGTCCCTACTACGAGCAGTACTTC; CDR3aa: CSAAPQIGPYYEQYF
j_gene: TRBJ1-3; v_gene: TRBV5-5; d_gene: .; abundance: .; CDR3nt: TGTGCCAGCAGCTGGGACTTCGAAGGAAACACCATATATTTT; CDR3aa: CASSWDFEGNTIYF
j_gene: TRBJ2-7; v_gene: TRBV4-1; d_gene: .; abundance: .; CDR3nt: TGCGCCAGCAGCCAAGGAATCGTGGGCCTCGAGGACGAGCAGTACTTC; CDR3aa: CASSQGIVGLEDEQYF
j_gene: TRBJ2-4; v_gene: TRBV4-1; d_gene: .; abundance: .; CDR3nt: TGCGCCAGCAGCCGAGAATCAGGGATTCAAAACATTCAGTACTTC; CDR3aa: CASSRESGIQNIQYF
j_gene: TRBJ2-3; v_gene: TRBV30; d_gene: .; abundance: .; CDR3nt: TGTGCCTGGAGTGCGGGGATCACAGATACGCAGTATTTT; CDR3aa: CAWSAGITDTQYF
j_gene: TRBJ1-1; v_gene: TRBV4-2; d_gene: .; abundance: .; CDR3nt: TGTGCCAGCAGCCAAGCTGGGGTCGACACTGAAGCTTTCTTT; CDR3aa: CASSQAGVDTEAFF
j_gene: TRBJ2-7; v_gene: TRBV6-6; d_gene: .; abundance: once; CDR3nt: TGTGCCAGCGCCCGGGACCTCACCTACGAGCAGTACTTC; CDR3aa: CASARDLTYEQYF
j_gene: TRBJ2-5; v_gene: TRBV7-6; d_gene: TRBD2; abundance: .; CDR3nt: TGTGCCAGCAGCCAAGTCGGGGGGGAAACCCAAGAGACCCAGTACTTC; CDR3aa: CASSQVGGETQETQYF
j_gene: TRBJ1-3; v_gene: TRBV10-3; d_gene: .; abundance: .; CDR3nt: TGTGCCATCAGTGATCATGGAACTGGAAACACCATATATTTT; CDR3aa: CAISDHGTGNTIYF
j_gene: TRBJ1-6; v_gene: TRBV7-5; d_gene: .; abundance: few; CDR3nt: TGTGTCAGAAGCCCCTGGAATTCACCCCTCCACTTT; CDR3aa: CVRSPWNSPLHF
j_gene: TRBJ1-4; v_gene: TRBV7-3; d_gene: .; abundance: .; CDR3nt: TGTGCCAGCAGGGATGGGAGTGAAAAACTGTTTTTT; CDR3aa: CASRDGSEKLFF
j_gene: TRBJ1-4; v_gene: TRBV19; d_gene: .; abundance: .; CDR3nt: TGTGCCAGCGGGACGGTAAATGAAAAACTGTTTTTT; CDR3aa: CASGTVNEKLFF
j_gene: TRBJ2-5; v_gene: TRBV19; d_gene: .; abundance: once; CDR3nt: TGTGCCAGTAGTATACAAGGTGGGACGGGAAAAGAGACCCAGTACTTC; CDR3aa: CASSIQGGTGKETQYF
j_gene: TRBJ2-7; v_gene: TRBV6-1; d_gene: TRBD1; abundance: .; CDR3nt: TGTGCCAGCAGTGAAGCGCTGGGACAGCACACCTACGAGCAGTACTTC; CDR3aa: CASSEALGQHTYEQYF
j_gene: TRBJ2-7; v_gene: TRBV7-8; d_gene: TRBD2; abundance: .; CDR3nt: TGTGCCAGCAGCCTACTCGGGACTAGCGGGGGCTACGAGCAGTACTTC; CDR3aa: CASSLLGTSGGYEQYF
j_gene: TRBJ2-3; v_gene: TRBV7-2; d_gene: .; abundance: .; CDR3nt: TGTGCCAGCAGCTTAGCTAGCGGCATCATCACAGATACGCAGTATTTT; CDR3aa: CASSLASGIITDTQYF
j_gene: TRBJ2-7; v_gene: TRBV19; d_gene: TRBD2; abundance: .; CDR3nt: TGTGCCAGTAGTGAAACTAGCGGGGGCTCCTACGAGCAGTACTTC; CDR3aa: CASSETSGGSYEQYF
j_gene: TRBJ2-7; v_gene: TRBV27; d_gene: TRBD1; abundance: .; CDR3nt: TGTGCCAGCAGTTCACCTCACAGGGGTGGGTACGAGCAGTACTTC; CDR3aa: CASSSPHRGGYEQYF
j_gene: TRBJ2-1; v_gene: TRBV10-3; d_gene: TRBD2; abundance: .; CDR3nt: TGTGCCATCGGAGGCAGTAGCGGGGTAAGGGAGAGCTCCTACAATGAGCAGTTCTTC; CDR3aa: CAIGGSSGVRESSYNEQFF
j_gene: TRBJ1-1; v_gene: TRBV6-5; d_gene: .; abundance: .; CDR3nt: TGTGCCAGCACCTTAGTAGGGGGCACTGAAGCTTTCTTT; CDR3aa: CASTLVGGTEAFF
j_gene: TRBJ2-6; v_gene: TRBV30; d_gene: .; abundance: .; CDR3nt: TGTGCCCGGGGGATCTCTGGGGCCAACGTCCTGACTTTC; CDR3aa: CARGISGANVLTF
j_gene: TRBJ2-7; v_gene: TRBV11-2; d_gene: .; abundance: .; CDR3nt: TGTGCCAGCAGCTTAGATCGGCCGCTTTTCTCTTACGAGCAGTACTTC; CDR3aa: CASSLDRPLFSYEQYF